The 22 T cell receptor beta chains given below trace back to one sample, sequenced in a study of Graves' ophthalmopathy and Graves' hyperthyroidism (dated by TCRdb to the late 2010s). This sample was sequenced with an Illumina HiSeq 2000. For repertoire sequencing, TCR beta CDR3 regions were amplified from RNA transcripts. HTBI primers and the Qiagen OneStep RT-PCR kit were used in a first-round RT-PCR, which was followed by a second-round multiplex PCR, size selection and purification. The public reads were run again by TCRdb, first through fastp at Q25 and then through MiXCR, and only productive beta chains were kept. One record per CDR3 amino acid sequence lists the most common genes and DNA. The sample table records about 740,000 distinct CDR3 sequences; 35% to 50% of these occur just once. The top ten constitute 44% of the sample. The source material was peripheral blood. All receptors come from an adult man with Graves' ophthalmopathy.

The chain's CDR3 is CASESADEKLFF. The CDR3 DNA reads as TGTGCCAGCGAGAGCGCGGATGAAAAACTGTTTTTT. V gene TRBV25-1 combines with J gene TRBJ1-4; the D is unclear. Trimming left V 8 bases short and J 6 bases short, with 10 bases between. Germline V gene data show CDR1 as MGHDK and CDR2 as SYGVNS. The CDR3 sequence is 12 residues long.

This clonotype was counted a single time. The chain joins TRBV7-2 to TRBJ2-5, with D tentatively TRBD2 (5 bases). The V end was cut by 8 bases, the J end by 5 bases, with 15 bases between. The CDR3 runs 13 residues. Germline CDR1 is SGHTA and CDR2 is FQGNSA. CDR3 sequence: CASGERRYETQYF. CDR3 sequence (DNA): TGTGCCAGCGGGGAGCGGAGATACGAGACCCAGTACTTC.

Ten or more counts support this clonotype. One junction end does not reproduce the germline sequence, and a read error may be involved. The chain joins TRBV7-7 to TRBJ2-7, with D possibly TRBD1 on 6 matching bases. The germline V gene encodes CDR1 SSHAT and CDR2 FNYEAQ (reference sequence). The CDR3 has 16 residues. DNA for the CDR3: TGTGCTAGCAGCTCATGTAGGGACACTGAACACTACGAGCAGTACTTC. Its translation: CASSSCRDTEHYEQYF.

V gene TRBV7-9 combines with J gene TRBJ2-7; D unclear. Germline V gives CDR1 SEHNR, CDR2 FQNEAQ (reference sequence). V was trimmed by 0 bases and J by 11 bases, leaving 20 bases between them. The CDR3 has 15 amino acids. The CDR3 nucleotides are TGTGCCAGCAGCTTAGCACGCGGAGCCATCGCGTGGGAGTACTTC. This sequence encodes CASSLARGAIAWEYF.

This clonotype was observed many times. The rearrangement links TRBV19 to TRBJ1-5; D is unresolved. The CDR3 has 14 amino acids. Germline CDR1 and CDR2: LNHDA and SQIVND (reference sequence). V lost 3 bases and J lost 8, with 14 bases in between. The CDR3 is CASSIQTLSEPQHF. In DNA form, the CDR3 reads TGTGCCAGTAGTATCCAGACACTCTCGGAGCCCCAGCATTTT.

On this clonotype itself: Sequence at one end of the junction differs from germline and may be a read error. CDR3 DNA: TGCGCCAGCAGCTTGGTCCCGCAGGGGCGGACGAACACCGGGGAGCTGTTTTTT. It is translated as CASSLVPQGRTNTGELFF. The gene calls are TRBV25-1 and TRBJ2-2; a possible D gene is TRBD1 (6 bases). Germline V gene sequence: CDR1 MGHDK, CDR2 SYGVNS. CDR3 length: 18 residues.

This clonotype has a count of ten or more. This rearrangement joins TRBV5-6 to TRBJ2-7, with 8 bases fitting TRBD1. Trimming took 1 base from V and 7 from J; bases not matched to a gene: 7. This CDR3 spans 14 amino acids. Germline CDR1 is SGHDT and CDR2 is YYEEEE. The DNA for the CDR3 is TGTGCCAGCAGCTTGCCCCAGGGGGCCGGAGAGCAGTACTTC. Encoded protein: CASSLPQGAGEQYF. The full variable domain, with the rest looked up from reference TRBV5-6 and TRBJ2-7, is DAGVTQSPTHLIKTRGQQVTLRCSPKSGHDTVSWYQQALGQGPQFIFQYYEEEERQRGNFPDRFSGHQFPNYSSELNVNALLLGDSALYLCASSLPQGAGEQYFGPGTRLTVT.

A few counts support this clonotype. The chain uses TRBV12-5 and TRBJ1-2, with D unclear. The germline V and J ends were trimmed by 4 bases and 4 bases, with 13 bases remaining between them. The CDR3 is made up of 14 amino acids. Germline V lookup: CDR1 LGHNT, CDR2 FRNRAP. CDR3 in amino acids: CASGWSGRIYGYTF. CDR3 nucleotides: TGTGCTAGTGGTTGGAGCGGACGGATCTATGGCTACACCTTC. Supplemented by reference TRBV12-5 and TRBJ1-2, the full variable domain reads DARVTQTPRHKVTEMGQEVTMRCQPILGHNTVFWYRQTMMQGLELLAYFRNRAPLDDSGMPKDRFSAEMPDATLATLKIQPSEPRDSAVYFCASGWSGRIYGYTFGSGTRLTVV.

This sequence joins TRBV10-3 and TRBJ2-7; 9 positions match TRBD1. The CDR3 contains 15 residues. V lost 3 bases to trimming and J lost 1 base; unmatched junction nucleotides: 4. Germline V CDR1 and CDR2: ENHRY, SYGVKD. This chain's CDR3 is CAISEPGQGSYEQYF. In DNA, the CDR3 is TGTGCCATCAGTGAACCGGGACAGGGATCCTACGAGCAGTACTTC.

The chain has TRBV7-9 and TRBJ2-7; 7 bases fit TRBD1. J lost 3 bases, V lost 2 bases, and 4 bases had no gene match. Germline V gene lookup returns CDR1 SEHNR and CDR2 FQNEAQ (reference sequence). This CDR3 region has 14 residues. CDR3 nucleotides: TGTGCCAGCAGCTTATTGGGGACAGACTACGAGCAGTACTTC. Translating gives CASSLLGTDYEQYF.

V and J are TRBV12-3 or TRBV12-4 and TRBJ2-5; D possibly corresponds to TRBD1 (6 bases). The CDR3 runs 14 residues. V gave up 6 bases and J gave up 2 bases, with 13 bases separating them. CDR3 protein: CASSQGHTQETQYF. The CDR3 DNA sequence: TGTGCCAGCAGCCAGGGACATACTCAAGAGACCCAGTACTTC.

In this sample, this clonotype turned up once. No conserved phenylalanine or tryptophan is present at the end of the CDR3, so a read error is the likely explanation. This sequence joins TRBV20-1 and TRBJ2-7; D is uncertain. The CDR3 totals 14 residues. Trimming left V 0 bases short and J 2 bases short, with 11 bases between. Germline V gene sequence: CDR1 DFQATT, CDR2 SNEGSKA (reference sequence). DNA for the CDR3: TGCAGTGCTAGAGATCGGAACCTGGCCTACGAGCAGTACCTC. It yields the protein CSARDRNLAYEQYL.

V and J are TRBV20-1 and TRBJ2-2, with TRBD1 as a possible D gene (7 bases). CDR1 and CDR2 from the germline V gene are DFQATT and SNEGSKA (reference sequence). This CDR3 comprises 14 residues. Trimming removed 3 bases from V and 7 bases from J, with 15 bases in between. CDR3 residues: CSASRGVVGGELFF. CDR3 bases: TGCAGTGCTAGCAGGGGGGTAGTTGGCGGGGAGCTGTTTTTT.

This clonotype was seen many times. V is TRBV20-1 and J is TRBJ2-7, with 8 bases identical to TRBD2. Germline V gene lookup returns CDR1 DFQATT and CDR2 SNEGSKA (reference sequence). CDR3 length equals 14 residues. V shed 5 bases and J 4 bases; nucleotides not matched to a gene: 10. Written as DNA, the CDR3 is TGCAGTGCTCCCAGGGGAGCGGGGGTTTACGAGCAGTACTTC. This sequence encodes CSAPRGAGVYEQYF.

This clonotype has ten or more counts. The chain combines TRBV24-1 with TRBJ1-5; D remains unclear. V was trimmed by 3 bases and J by 1 base, leaving 9 bases between them. CDR1 and CDR2 from the germline V gene are KGHDR and SFDVKD. The CDR3 contains 15 residues. This CDR3 is CATSDGAGSNQPQHF. The CDR3 bases are TGTGCCACCAGTGATGGCGCCGGGAGCAATCAGCCCCAGCATTTT.

Remarks on this clonotype: Likely a read error: the CDR3 ends without its conserved phenylalanine or tryptophan. The chain carries TRBV7-2 and TRBJ2-6; D is perhaps TRBD1 (6 bases). Germline V gene data show CDR1 as SGHTA and CDR2 as FQGNSA. CDR3 size: 15 residues. The V end was cut by 5 bases, the J end by 2 bases, with 10 bases between. The CDR3 loop reads CTSSVTGPGANVLTL. CDR3 nucleotides: TGTACCAGCAGCGTTACAGGGCCTGGGGCCAACGTCCTGACTCTC.

The chain recombines TRBV29-1 with TRBJ2-6, with TRBD1 identical over 9 bases. From germline, CDR1 is SQVTM and CDR2 ANQGSEA. V lost 3 bases and J lost 1; bases outside the gene matches: 13. The CDR3 extends over 19 amino acids. CDR3 DNA sequence: TGCAGCGTTGATGGCGGGACAGGGACTAAATCTTCTGGGGCCAACGTCCTGACTTTC. Its translation: CSVDGGTGTKSSGANVLTF.

This rearrangement joins TRBV9 to TRBJ2-3; D is unclear. CDR1 is SGDLS, CDR2 YYNGEE, per germline. Trimming shortened V by 4 bases and J by 2 bases, and 14 bases separated the two germline ends. The CDR3 runs to 15 residues. CDR3 sequence reads: CASSPFYSDTDTQYF. CDR3 sequence (DNA): TGTGCCAGCAGCCCCTTTTACAGCGACACAGATACGCAGTATTTT.

Only a few counts were recorded for this clonotype. This sequence may be a read error, since a much larger clone differs from it by one base. The chain combines TRBV10-3 with TRBJ1-1; D gene uncertain. Trimming took off 1 base at V and 0 bases at J, with 3 bases between the two ends. Looked up from germline, CDR1 is ENHRY and CDR2 is SYGVKD. The CDR3 sequence is 13 residues long. This chain's CDR3 is CAISEWVNTEAFF. Here the CDR3 DNA reads TGTGCCATCAGTGAGTGGGTGAACACTGAAGCTTTCTTT.

V gene TRBV5-1 combines with J gene TRBJ2-2; D may be TRBD1 (6 bases). Germline V CDR1 and CDR2: SGHRS, YFSETQ. The CDR3 covers 19 residues. Trimming cost V 1 base and J 2 bases, with 21 bases left between them. The CDR3 loop is CASSLLGPPGQRNTGELFF. CDR3 DNA: TGCGCCAGCAGCTTGTTAGGCCCCCCCGGACAGAGAAACACCGGGGAGCTGTTTTTT.

The chain combines TRBV10-3 with TRBJ1-1; 8 bases map to TRBD1. The V segment lost 10 bases and the J segment 2 bases; nucleotides outside the gene matches: 15. Germline-derived CDR1 and CDR2 are ENHRY and SYGVKD. This CDR3 has 16 amino acids. For the CDR3, the DNA is TGTGCCAGCCGTTCGCGACGACAGGGGATAAACACTGAAGCTTTCTTT. Translating gives CASRSRRQGINTEAFF.

Comments on this clonotype: One end of the junction fails to match germline, which may point to a read error. The DNA for the CDR3 is TGTGCCAGCCGTGAAGGGACTAGCGGGATGTTCAACGAGCAGTACTTC. It specifies CASREGTSGMFNEQYF. This sequence joins TRBV2 and TRBJ2-7; TRBD2 matches at 13 bases. This CDR3 spans 16 amino acids. The germline V gene encodes CDR1 SNHLY and CDR2 FYNNEI.